Sequencing of this TCR beta chain was carried out in a study of cytomegalovirus exposure and HLA in healthy donors. Findings and caveats of the study: A later analysis reportedly identified an Asian-associated ancestry cluster as carrying fewer N-insertions than the roughly 700-donor mean. Per a later analysis, HLA-associated TCR beta chains showed more clonal expansion than other, equally common TCR beta chains.

The primer mix had 60 Vbeta and 13 Jbeta primers. Repertoires were generated with immunoSEQ multiplex PCR, while TCRdb's copy carries only in-frame clones and drops some. The sample includes about 160,000 clones, more than 65% of them seen just once. Comment on this clone: Antigen: not known.

In germline, CDR1 is SNHLY, CDR2 FYNNEI. This CDR3 has 15 amino acids. After removal of 7 bases from V and 2 bases from J, the junction contained 6 bases not matched to a gene. The sample was PBMCs. This clonotype was obtained from a woman aged 40-49 years in good health and CMV-seropositive. The V call is TRBV2, the J call TRBJ2-1; 9 bases match TRBD2. The CDR3 DNA sequence: TGTGCCAGCAAGATAGCGGGGGTCGCCTACAATGAGCAGTTCTTC. Translation: CASKIAGVAYNEQFF.